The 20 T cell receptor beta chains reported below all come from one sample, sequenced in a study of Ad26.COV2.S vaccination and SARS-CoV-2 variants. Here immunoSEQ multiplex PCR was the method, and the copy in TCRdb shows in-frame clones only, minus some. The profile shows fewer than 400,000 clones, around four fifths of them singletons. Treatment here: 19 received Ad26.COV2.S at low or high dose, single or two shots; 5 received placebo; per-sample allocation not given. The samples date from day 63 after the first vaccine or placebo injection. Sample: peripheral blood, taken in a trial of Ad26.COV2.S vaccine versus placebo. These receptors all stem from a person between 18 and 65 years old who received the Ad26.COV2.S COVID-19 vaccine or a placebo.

CDR3 DNA sequence: TGTGCCAGTGGACCGAGCTCCTACAATGAGCAGTTCTTC. It codes for CASGPSSYNEQFF. V and J are TRBV7-9 and TRBJ2-1; D not certain. This CDR3 spans 13 amino acids. V lost 9 bases and J 0 bases, leaving 9 bases between the germline ends. The germline CDR1 and CDR2 sequences are SEHNR and FQNEAQ (reference sequence).

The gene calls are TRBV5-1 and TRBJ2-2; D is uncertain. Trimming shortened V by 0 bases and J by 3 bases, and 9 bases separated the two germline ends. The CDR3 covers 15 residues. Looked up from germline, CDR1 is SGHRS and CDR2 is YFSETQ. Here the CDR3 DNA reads TGCGCCAGCAGCTTGGACCTAGGCGACACCGGGGAGCTGTTTTTT. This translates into CASSLDLGDTGELFF.

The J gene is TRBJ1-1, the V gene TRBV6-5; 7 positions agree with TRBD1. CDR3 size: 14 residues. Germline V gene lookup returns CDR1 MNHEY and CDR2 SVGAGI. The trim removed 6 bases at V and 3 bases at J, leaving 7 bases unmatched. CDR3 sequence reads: CASSGQVGYTEAFF. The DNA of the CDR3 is TGTGCCAGCAGCGGACAGGTCGGATACACTGAAGCTTTCTTT.

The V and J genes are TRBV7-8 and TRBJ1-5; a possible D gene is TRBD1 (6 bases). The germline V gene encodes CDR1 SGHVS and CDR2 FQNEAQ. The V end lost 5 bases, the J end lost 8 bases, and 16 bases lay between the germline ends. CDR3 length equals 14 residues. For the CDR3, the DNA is TGTGCCAGCAGCCCAGGGGCGGCCAGCGAGCCCCAGCATTTT. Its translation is CASSPGAASEPQHF.

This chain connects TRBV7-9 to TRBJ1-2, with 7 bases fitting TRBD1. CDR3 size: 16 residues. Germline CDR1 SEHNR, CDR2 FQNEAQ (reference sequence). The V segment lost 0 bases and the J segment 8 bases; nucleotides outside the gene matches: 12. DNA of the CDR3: TGTGCCAGCAGCTTAGCGTCAGGGGGGGCCACGGAAGGCTACACCTTC. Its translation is CASSLASGGATEGYTF.

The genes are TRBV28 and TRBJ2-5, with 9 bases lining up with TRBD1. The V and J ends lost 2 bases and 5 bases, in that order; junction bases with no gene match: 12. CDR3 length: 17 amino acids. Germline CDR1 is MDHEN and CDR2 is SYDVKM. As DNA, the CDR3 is TGTGCCAGCAGTTTACCCTACAGGGGGCCGGCCTCGGAGACCCAGTACTTC. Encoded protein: CASSLPYRGPASETQYF.

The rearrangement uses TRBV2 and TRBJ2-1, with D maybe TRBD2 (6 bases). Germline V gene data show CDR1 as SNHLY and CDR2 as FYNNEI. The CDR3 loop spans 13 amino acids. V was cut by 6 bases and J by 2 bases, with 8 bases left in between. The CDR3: CASREGPYNEQFF. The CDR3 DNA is TGTGCCAGCAGGGAGGGACCCTACAATGAGCAGTTCTTC. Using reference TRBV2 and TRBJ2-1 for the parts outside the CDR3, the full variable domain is EPEVTQTPSHQVTQMGQEVILRCVPISNHLYFYWYRQILGQKVEFLVSFYNNEISEKSEIFDDQFSVERPDGSNFTLKIRSTKLEDSAMYFCASREGPYNEQFFGPGTRLTVL.

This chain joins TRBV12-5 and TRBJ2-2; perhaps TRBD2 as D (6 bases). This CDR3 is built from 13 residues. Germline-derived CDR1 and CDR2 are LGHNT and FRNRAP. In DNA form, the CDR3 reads TGTGCCGGGGGTACCTCGAACACCGGGGAGCTGTTTTTT. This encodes CAGGTSNTGELFF.

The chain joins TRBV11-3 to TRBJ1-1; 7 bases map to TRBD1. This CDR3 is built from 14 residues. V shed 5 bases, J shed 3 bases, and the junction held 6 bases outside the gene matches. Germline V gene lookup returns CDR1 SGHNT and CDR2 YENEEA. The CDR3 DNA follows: TGTGCCAGCAGCCCGAGACAGGGAGACACTGAAGCTTTCTTT. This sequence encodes CASSPRQGDTEAFF.

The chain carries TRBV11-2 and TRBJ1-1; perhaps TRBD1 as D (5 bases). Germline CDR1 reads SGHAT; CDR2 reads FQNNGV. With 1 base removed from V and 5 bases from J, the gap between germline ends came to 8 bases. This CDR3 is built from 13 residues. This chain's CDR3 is CASSLGGVTEAFF. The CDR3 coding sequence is TGTGCCAGCAGCTTAGGAGGGGTTACTGAAGCTTTCTTT.

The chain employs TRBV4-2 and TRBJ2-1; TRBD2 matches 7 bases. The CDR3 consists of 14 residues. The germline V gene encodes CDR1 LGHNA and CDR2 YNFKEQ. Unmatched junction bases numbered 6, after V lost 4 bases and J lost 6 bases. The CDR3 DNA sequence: TGTGCCAGCAGCCTCAGTGGCGGGGGCAATGAGCAGTTCTTC. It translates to CASSLSGGGNEQFF.

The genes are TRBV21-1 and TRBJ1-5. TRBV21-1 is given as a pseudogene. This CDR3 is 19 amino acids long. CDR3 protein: CASSKEYGTEIRSNQPQHF. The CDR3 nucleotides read TGTGCCAGCAGCAAAGAATATGGGACGGAGATAAGAAGCAATCAGCCCCAGCATTTT.

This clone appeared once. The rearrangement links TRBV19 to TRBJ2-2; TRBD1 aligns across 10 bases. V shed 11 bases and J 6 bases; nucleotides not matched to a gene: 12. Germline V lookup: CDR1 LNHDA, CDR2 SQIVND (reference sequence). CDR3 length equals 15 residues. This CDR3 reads CAVTGTGVGAGELFF. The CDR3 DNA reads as TGTGCCGTAACCGGGACAGGGGTTGGTGCCGGGGAGCTGTTTTTT.

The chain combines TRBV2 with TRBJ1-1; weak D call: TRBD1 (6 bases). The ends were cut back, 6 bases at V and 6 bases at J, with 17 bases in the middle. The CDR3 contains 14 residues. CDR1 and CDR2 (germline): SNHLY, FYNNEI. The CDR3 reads CASRDDRWRSEAFF. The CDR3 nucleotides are TGTGCCAGCAGAGATGACAGGTGGCGGTCTGAAGCTTTCTTT.

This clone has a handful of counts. The CDR3 bases are TGTGCCAGCAGCCCTGGACAGGGGGCTTCTGGTGAAGCTTTCTTT. Its translation is CASSPGQGASGEAFF. V gene TRBV4-2 combines with J gene TRBJ1-1, with 11 nucleotides matching TRBD1. Trimming at V came to 4 bases and at J to 7 bases, leaving 8 bases not matched to a gene. The V gene's germline CDR1 is LGHNA and CDR2 YNFKEQ. The CDR3 spans 15 residues.

The CDR3 bases are TGTGCCAGCGGACCCCTACAGCCCCAGTACTATAATTCACCCCTCCACTTT. As protein: CASGPLQPQYYNSPLHF. The chain is built from TRBV2 and TRBJ1-6; no reliable D call. Between the trimmed V and J ends, which lost 8 bases and 3 bases, there was a span of 20 bases. The length of the CDR3 is 17 residues. Germline V gene sequence: CDR1 SNHLY, CDR2 FYNNEI.

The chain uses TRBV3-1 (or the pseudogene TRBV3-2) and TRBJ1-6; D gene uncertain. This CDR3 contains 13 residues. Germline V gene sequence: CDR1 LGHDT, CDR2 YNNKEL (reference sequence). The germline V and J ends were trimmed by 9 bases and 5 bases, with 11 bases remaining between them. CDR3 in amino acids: CASGFGDNSPLHF. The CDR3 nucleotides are TGTGCCAGTGGGTTCGGGGATAATTCACCCCTCCACTTT.

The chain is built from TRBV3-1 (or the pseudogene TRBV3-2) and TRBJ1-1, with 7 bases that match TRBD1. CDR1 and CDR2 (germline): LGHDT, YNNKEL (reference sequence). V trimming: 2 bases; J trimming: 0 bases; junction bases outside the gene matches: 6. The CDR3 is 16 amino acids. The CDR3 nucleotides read TGTGCCAGCAGCCAACTTTCCGGGACAGTGAACACTGAAGCTTTCTTT. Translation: CASSQLSGTVNTEAFF.

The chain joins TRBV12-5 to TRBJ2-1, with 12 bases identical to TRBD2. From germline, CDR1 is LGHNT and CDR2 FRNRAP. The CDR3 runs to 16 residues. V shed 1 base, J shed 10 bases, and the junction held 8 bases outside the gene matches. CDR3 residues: CASGLARTSGDGEQFF. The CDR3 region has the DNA TGTGCTAGTGGTTTGGCCCGGACTAGCGGGGATGGGGAGCAGTTCTTC.

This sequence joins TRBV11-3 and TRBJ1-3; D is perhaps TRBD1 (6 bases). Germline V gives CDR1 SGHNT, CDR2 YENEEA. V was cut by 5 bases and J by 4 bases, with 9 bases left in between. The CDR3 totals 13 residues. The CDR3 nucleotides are TGTGCCAGCAGCGAGGGGACAGGAAACACCATATATTTT. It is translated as CASSEGTGNTIYF.